This TCR beta chain was recovered during a study of T cell changes during pregnancy in multiple sclerosis. Using immunoSEQ multiplex PCR, the repertoire was profiled, and TCRdb retains in-frame clones only, with some absent. The data contain almost 50,000 clones, 85% to 95% of them singletons. The clonotype was recovered from a female donor in good health, enrolled as a control in a pregnancy study. Here the sequenced sample was CD4+ T cells from peripheral blood mononuclear cells, taken in the second trimester of pregnancy.

CDR3 DNA: TGTGCCAGCAGTTTATTTTTCCGACAGGACCTCTACAATGAGCAGTTCTTC. Its protein is CASSLFFRQDLYNEQFF. The chain carries TRBV27 and TRBJ2-1; possibly TRBD1 for D (6 bases). Germline CDR1 reads MNHEY; CDR2 reads SMNVEV (reference sequence). Trimming took off 1 base at V and 3 bases at J, with 16 bases between the two ends. CDR3 size: 17 residues.